Below, one TCR beta chain is given with its context. The length of the CDR3 is 18 residues. These data come from a study of blood T cell repertoires in COVID-19. Method: immunoSEQ multiplex PCR; TCRdb's copy keeps in-frame clones and lacks some. The sample carries roughly 350,000 clones, around nine tenths recorded once. The sequence came from a woman aged 50 to 60 with active or convalescent COVID-19. The sample consisted of peripheral blood. The genes are TRBV21-1 and TRBJ1-6; the D segment call TRBD1 is taken from the table without a DNA check. TRBV21-1 constitutes a pseudogene. The CDR3 spells CASTPLWTGSSYNSPLHF. The CDR3 DNA sequence: TGTGCCAGCACCCCCCTTTGGACAGGGTCGTCCTATAATTCACCCCTCCACTTT.